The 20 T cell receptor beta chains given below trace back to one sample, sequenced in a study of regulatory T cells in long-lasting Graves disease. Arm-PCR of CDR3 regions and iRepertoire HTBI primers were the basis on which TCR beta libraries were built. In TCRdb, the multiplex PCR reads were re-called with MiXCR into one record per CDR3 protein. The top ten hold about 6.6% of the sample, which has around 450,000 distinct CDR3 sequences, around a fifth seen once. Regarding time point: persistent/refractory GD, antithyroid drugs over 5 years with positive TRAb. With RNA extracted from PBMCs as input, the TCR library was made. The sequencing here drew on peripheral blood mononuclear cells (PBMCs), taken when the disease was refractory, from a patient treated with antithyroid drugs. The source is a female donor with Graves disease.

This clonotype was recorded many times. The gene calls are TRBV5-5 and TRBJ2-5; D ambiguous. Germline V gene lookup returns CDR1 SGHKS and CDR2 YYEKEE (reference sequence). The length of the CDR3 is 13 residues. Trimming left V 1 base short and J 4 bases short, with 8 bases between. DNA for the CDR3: TGTGCCAGCAGCTTGATGGGCCGAGAGACCCAGTACTTC. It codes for CASSLMGRETQYF.

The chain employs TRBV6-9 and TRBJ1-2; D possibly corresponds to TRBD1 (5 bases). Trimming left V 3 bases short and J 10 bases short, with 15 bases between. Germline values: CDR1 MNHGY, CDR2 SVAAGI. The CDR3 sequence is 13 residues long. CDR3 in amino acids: CASSYSPGGYYTF. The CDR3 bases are TGTGCCAGCAGTTACTCCCCGGGGGGATACTACACCTTC.

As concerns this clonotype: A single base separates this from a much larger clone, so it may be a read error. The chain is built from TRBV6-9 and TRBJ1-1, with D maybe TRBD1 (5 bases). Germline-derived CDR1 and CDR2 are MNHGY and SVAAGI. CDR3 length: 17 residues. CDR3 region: CASSYGANPSLNAEAFF. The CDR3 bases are TGTGCCAGCAGTTACGGGGCCAATCCCTCATTGAACGCTGAAGCTTTCTTT.

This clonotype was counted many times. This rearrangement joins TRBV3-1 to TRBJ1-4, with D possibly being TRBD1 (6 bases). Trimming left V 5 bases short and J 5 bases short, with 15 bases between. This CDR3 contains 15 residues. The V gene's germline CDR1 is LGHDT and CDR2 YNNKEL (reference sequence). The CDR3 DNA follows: TGTGCCAGCAGCTCACTACAGGGTTACAATGAAAAACTGTTTTTT. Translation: CASSSLQGYNEKLFF.

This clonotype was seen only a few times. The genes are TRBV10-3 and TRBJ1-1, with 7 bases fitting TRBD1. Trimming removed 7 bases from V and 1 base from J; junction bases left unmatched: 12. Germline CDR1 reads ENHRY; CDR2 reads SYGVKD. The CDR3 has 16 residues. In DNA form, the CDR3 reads TGTGCCATCACCGACCTCCAGACAGGGCCGAACACTGAAGCTTTCTTT. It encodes CAITDLQTGPNTEAFF.

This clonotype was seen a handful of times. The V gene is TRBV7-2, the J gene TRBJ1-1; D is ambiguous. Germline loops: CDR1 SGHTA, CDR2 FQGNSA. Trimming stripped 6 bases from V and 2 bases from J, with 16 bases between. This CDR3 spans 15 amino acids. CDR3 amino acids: CASSSEVALNTEAFF. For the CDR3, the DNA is TGTGCCAGCAGTTCAGAGGTGGCCCTTAACACTGAAGCTTTCTTT. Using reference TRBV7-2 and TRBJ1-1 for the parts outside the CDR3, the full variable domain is GAGVSQSPSNKVTEKGKDVELRCDPISGHTALYWYRQSLGQGLEFLIYFQGNSAPDKSGLPSDRFSAERTGGSVSTLTIQRTQQEDSAVYLCASSSEVALNTEAFFGQGTRLTVV.

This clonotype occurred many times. CDR3 nucleotides: TGTGCCAGCGCTTTGGGGACAGGGATTTCCTACGAGCAGTACTTC. This sequence encodes CASALGTGISYEQYF. The chain uses TRBV7-2 and TRBJ2-7; 9 bases match TRBD1. J was trimmed by 1 base and V by 8 bases; bases with no gene match: 9. The CDR3 runs to 15 residues. Per germline, CDR1 SGHTA and CDR2 FQGNSA.

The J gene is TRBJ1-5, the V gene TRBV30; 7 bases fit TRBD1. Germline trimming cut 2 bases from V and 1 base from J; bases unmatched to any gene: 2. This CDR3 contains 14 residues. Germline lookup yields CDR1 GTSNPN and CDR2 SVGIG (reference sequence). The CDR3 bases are TGTGCCTGGAGTACGACAGGGAGCAATCAGCCCCAGCATTTT. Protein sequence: CAWSTTGSNQPQHF.

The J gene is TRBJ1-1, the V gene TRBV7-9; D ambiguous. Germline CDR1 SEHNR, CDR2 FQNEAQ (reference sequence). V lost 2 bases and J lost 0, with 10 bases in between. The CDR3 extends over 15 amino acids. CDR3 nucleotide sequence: TGTGCCAGCAGCTTATTGGGTCAAATGAACACTGAAGCTTTCTTT. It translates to CASSLLGQMNTEAFF.

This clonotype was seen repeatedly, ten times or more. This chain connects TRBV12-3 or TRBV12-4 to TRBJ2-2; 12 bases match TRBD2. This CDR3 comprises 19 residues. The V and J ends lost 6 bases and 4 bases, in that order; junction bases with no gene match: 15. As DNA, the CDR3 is TGTGCCAGCAGGGGTCGACTAGCGGGGGAGCATACTTCCACCGGGGAGCTGTTTTTT. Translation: CASRGRLAGEHTSTGELFF.

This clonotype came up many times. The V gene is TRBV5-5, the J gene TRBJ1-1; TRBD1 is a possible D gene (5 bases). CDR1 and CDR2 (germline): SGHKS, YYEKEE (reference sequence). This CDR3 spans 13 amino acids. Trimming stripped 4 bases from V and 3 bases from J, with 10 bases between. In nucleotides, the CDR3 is TGTGCCAGCAGCATGGGACGGCACACTGAAGCTTTCTTT. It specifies CASSMGRHTEAFF.

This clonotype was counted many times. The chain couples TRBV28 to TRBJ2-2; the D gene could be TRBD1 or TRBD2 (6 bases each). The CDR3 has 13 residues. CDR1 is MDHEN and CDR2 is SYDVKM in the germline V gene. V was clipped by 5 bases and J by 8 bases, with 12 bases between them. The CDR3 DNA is TGTGCCAGCAGTATACAGGGACTGGGGGAGCTGTTTTTT. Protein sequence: CASSIQGLGELFF.

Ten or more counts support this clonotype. This CDR3 reads CASSYSYNSPLHF. CDR3 nucleotides: TGTGCCAGCAGTTACTCCTATAATTCACCCCTCCACTTT. This chain connects TRBV28 to TRBJ1-6; D not certain. CDR3 length: 13 residues. Germline V gives CDR1 MDHEN, CDR2 SYDVKM. Trimming left V 4 bases short and J 0 bases short, with 1 base between.

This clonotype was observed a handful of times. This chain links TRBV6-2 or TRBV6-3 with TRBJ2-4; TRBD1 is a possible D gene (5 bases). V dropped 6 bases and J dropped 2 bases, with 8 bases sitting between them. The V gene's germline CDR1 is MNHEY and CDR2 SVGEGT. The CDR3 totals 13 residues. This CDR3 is CASSGHPKNIQYF. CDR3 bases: TGTGCCAGCAGCGGACATCCCAAAAACATTCAGTACTTC.

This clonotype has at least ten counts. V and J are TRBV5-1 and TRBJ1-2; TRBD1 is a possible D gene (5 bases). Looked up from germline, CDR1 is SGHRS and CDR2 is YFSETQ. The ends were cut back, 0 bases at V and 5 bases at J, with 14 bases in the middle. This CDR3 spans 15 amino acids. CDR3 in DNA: TGCGCCAGCAGCTTGGCCGCGGGGACGTCATATGGCTACACCTTC. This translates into CASSLAAGTSYGYTF.

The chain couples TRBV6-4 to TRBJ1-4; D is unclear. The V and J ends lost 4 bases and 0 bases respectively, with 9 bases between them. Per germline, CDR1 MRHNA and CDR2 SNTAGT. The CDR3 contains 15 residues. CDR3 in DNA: TGTGCCAGCAGTGCCACCTTGGCAACTAATGAAAAACTGTTTTTT. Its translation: CASSATLATNEKLFF.

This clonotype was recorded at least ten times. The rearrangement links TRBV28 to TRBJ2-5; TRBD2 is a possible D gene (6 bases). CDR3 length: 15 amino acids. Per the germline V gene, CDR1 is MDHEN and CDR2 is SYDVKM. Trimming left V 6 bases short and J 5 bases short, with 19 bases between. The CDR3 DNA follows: TGTGCCAGCAGCAGACTAGGGGCGGGCGGTGAGACCCAGTACTTC. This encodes CASSRLGAGGETQYF.

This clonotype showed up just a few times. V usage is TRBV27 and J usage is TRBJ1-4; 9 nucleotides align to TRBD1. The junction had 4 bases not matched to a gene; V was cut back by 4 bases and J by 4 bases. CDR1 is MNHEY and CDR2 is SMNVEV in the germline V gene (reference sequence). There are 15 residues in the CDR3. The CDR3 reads CASSYRGQVNEKLFF. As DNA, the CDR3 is TGTGCCAGCAGTTACAGGGGGCAGGTTAATGAAAAACTGTTTTTT.

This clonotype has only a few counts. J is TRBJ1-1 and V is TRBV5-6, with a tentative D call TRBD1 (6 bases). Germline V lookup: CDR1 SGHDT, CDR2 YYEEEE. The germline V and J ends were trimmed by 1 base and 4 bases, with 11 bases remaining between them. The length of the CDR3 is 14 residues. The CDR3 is CASSLWVGGTEAFF. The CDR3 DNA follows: TGTGCCAGCAGCTTGTGGGTAGGGGGCACTGAAGCTTTCTTT.

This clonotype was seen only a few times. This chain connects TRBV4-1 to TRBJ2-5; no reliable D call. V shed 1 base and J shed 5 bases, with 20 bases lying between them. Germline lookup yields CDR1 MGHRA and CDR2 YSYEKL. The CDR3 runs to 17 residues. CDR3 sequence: CASSQGSQERRWETQYF. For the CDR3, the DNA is TGCGCCAGCAGCCAAGGAAGCCAGGAGCGTAGGTGGGAGACCCAGTACTTC.